This T cell receptor beta chain was sequenced during a study of identical twins. Healthy Caucasians were all of the donors. Study-wide points: It was cross-sectional statistical analysis, not following the same donors, that the conclusions relied on.

The V and J ends lost 0 bases and 2 bases respectively, with 10 bases between them. The CDR3 sequence is 15 residues long. In germline, CDR1 is SGDLS, CDR2 YYNGEE. This clonotype came up many times. What it binds is not known. Template switching supplied a universal primer site; unique molecular identifiers were carried on the cDNA. TCRdb re-called the 5' RACE reads through MiXCR, storing one row per CDR3 protein. The sample contains around 670,000 distinct CDR3 sequences, 5.5% to 6.5% of which appear only once. Sequences were obtained from naive T cells sorted from blood. This TCR was recovered from a man younger than 35 in good health. J is TRBJ2-3 and V is TRBV9; D is uncertain. The CDR3 reads CASSVGDLSTDTQYF. The CDR3 DNA is TGTGCCAGCAGCGTAGGTGATCTTTCCACAGATACGCAGTATTTT.